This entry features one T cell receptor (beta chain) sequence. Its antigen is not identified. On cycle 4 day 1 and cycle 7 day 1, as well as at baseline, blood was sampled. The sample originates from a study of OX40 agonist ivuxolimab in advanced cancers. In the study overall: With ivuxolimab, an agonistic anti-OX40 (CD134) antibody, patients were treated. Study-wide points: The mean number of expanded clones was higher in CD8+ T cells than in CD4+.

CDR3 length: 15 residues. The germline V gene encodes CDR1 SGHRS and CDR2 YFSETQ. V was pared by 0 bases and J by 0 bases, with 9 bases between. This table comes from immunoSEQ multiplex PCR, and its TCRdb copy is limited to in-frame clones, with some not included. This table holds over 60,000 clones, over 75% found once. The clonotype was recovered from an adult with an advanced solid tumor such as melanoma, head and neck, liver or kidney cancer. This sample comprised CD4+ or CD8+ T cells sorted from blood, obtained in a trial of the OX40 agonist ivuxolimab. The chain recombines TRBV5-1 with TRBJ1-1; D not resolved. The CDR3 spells CASSLGASMNTEAFF. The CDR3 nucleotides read TGCGCCAGCAGCTTGGGGGCCAGCATGAACACTGAAGCTTTCTTT. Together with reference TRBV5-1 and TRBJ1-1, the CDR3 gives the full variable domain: KAGVTQTPRYLIKTRGQQVTLSCSPISGHRSVSWYQQTPGQGLQFLFEYFSETQRNKGNFPGRFSGRQFSNSRSEMNVSTLELGDSALYLCASSLGASMNTEAFFGQGTRLTVV.